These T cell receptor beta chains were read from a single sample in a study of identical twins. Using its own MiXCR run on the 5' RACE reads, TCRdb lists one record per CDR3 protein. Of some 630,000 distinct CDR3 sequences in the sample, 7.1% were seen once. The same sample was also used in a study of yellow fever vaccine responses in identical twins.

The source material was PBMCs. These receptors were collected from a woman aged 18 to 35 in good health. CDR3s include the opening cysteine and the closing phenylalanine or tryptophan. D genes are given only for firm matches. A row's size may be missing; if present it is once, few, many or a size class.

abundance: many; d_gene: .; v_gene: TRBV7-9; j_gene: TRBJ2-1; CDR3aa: CASSSGLLTLGEQFF; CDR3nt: TGTGCCAGCAGCTCGGGACTCCTTACCTTAGGTGAGCAGTTCTTC
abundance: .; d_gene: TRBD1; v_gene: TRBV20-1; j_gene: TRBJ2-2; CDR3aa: CCARAPGQGFTGELFF; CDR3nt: TGCTGTGCTAGAGCTCCGGGACAGGGATTCACCGGGGAGCTGTTTTTT
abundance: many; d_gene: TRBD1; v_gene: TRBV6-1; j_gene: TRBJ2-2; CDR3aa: CASRLTGEGCTGELFF; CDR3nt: TGTGCCAGCAGGCTTACAGGGGAAGGGTGCACCGGGGAGCTGTTTTTT
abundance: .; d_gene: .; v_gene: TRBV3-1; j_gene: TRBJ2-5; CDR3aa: CASSRYSGTTIEETQYF; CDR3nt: TGTGCCAGCAGCCGGTACTCCGGGACGACAATCGAGGAGACCCAGTACTTC
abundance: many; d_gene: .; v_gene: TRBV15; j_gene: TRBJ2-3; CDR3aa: CATSRDPYGDTQYF; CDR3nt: TGTGCCACCAGCAGAGATCCGTACGGAGATACGCAGTATTTT
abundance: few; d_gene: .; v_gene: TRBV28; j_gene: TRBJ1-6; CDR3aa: CASSHSRRGNSPLHF; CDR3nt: TGTGCCAGCAGTCACTCTCGCCGGGGGAATTCACCCCTCCACTTT
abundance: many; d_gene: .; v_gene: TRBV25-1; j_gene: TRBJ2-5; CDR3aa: CASSESRTVVETQYF; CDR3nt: TGTGCCAGCAGTGAAAGTAGGACAGTCGTAGAGACCCAGTACTTC
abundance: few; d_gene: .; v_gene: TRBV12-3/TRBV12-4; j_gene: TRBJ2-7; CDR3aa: CASSSGTHSYEQYF; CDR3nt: TGTGCCAGCAGTTCCGGGACACACTCCTACGAGCAGTACTTC
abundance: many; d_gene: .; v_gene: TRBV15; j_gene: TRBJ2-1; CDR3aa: CATSRRGGPRDNEQFF; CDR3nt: TGTGCCACCAGCAGGAGAGGGGGACCTCGGGACAATGAGCAGTTCTTC
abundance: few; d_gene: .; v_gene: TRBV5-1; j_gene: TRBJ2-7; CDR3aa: CASSWGTRPSDEQYF; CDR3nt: TGCGCCAGCAGCTGGGGGACTCGGCCCTCGGACGAGCAGTACTTC
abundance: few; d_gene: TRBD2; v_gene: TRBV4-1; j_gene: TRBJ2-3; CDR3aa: CASSLLAGDIDTQYF; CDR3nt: TGCGCCAGCAGCCTACTAGCGGGAGACATAGATACGCAGTATTTT
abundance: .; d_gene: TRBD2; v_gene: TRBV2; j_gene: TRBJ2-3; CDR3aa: CASSMGLAKTDTQYF; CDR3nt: TGTGCCAGCAGTATGGGACTAGCGAAAACAGATACGCAGTATTTT
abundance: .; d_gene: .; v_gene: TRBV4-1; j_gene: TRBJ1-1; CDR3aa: CASSQEVRSTEAFF; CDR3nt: TGCGCCAGCAGCCAAGAAGTAAGGAGCACTGAAGCTTTCTTT
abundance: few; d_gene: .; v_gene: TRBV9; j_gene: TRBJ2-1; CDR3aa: CASSAGSEGLIEQFF; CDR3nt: TGTGCCAGCAGCGCAGGGTCTGAGGGTCTCATTGAGCAGTTCTTC
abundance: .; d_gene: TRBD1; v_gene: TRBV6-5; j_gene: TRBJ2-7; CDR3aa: CASSWGGSGGEQYF; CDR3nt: TGTGCCAGCAGTTGGGGCGGGTCAGGGGGCGAGCAGTACTTC
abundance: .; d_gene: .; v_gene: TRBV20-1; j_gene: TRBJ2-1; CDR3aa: CSVPTGRGGEQFF; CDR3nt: TGCAGTGTTCCGACAGGCCGGGGCGGTGAGCAGTTCTTC
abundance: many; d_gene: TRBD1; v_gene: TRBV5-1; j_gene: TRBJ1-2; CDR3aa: CASSLRQGNDGYTF; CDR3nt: TGCGCCAGCAGCCTGCGACAGGGGAATGATGGCTACACCTTC
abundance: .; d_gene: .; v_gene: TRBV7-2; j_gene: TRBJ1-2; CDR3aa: CASSLARPGQPYGYTF; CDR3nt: TGTGCCAGCAGCTTAGCGAGGCCCGGACAGCCCTATGGCTACACCTTC
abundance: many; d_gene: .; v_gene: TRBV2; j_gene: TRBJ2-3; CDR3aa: CASSEGFRITDTQYF; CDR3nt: TGTGCCAGCAGTGAGGGATTTCGAATAACAGATACGCAGTATTTT
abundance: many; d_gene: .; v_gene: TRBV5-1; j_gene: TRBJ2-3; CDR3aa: CASSLGVLITDTQYF; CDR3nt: TGCGCCAGCAGCTTGGGGGTACTCATCACAGATACGCAGTATTTT
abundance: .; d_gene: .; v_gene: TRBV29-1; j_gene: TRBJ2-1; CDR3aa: CSVKGVAESSYNEQFF; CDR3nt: TGCAGCGTCAAGGGGGTGGCGGAGAGCTCCTACAATGAGCAGTTCTTC
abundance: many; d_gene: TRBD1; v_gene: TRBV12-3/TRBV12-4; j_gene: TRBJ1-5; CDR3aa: CASSRGTGARVQPQHF; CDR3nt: TGTGCCAGCAGCAGAGGGACAGGGGCCCGGGTCCAGCCCCAGCATTTT
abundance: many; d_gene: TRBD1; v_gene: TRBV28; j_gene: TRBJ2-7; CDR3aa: CASSFRDRGSYEQYF; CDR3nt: TGTGCCAGCAGTTTTCGCGACAGGGGGTCCTACGAGCAGTACTTC
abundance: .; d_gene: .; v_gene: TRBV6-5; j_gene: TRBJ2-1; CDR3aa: CASSYSTVGDNEQFF; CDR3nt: TGTGCCAGCAGTTACTCGACGGTGGGGGACAATGAGCAGTTCTTC
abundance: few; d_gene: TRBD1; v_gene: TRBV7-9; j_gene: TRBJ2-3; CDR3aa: CASSTDRRTDTQYF; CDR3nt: TGTGCCAGCAGCACGGACAGGCGCACAGATACGCAGTATTTT
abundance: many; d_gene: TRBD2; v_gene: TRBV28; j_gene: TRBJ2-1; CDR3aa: CASSLSLTSGTYNEQFF; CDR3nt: TGTGCCAGCAGTTTATCCCTGACTAGCGGGACCTACAATGAGCAGTTCTTC
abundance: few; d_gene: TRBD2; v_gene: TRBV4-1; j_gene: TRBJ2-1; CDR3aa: CASSQLLAGGDEQFF; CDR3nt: TGCGCCAGCAGCCAACTTCTAGCGGGGGGGGATGAGCAGTTCTTC
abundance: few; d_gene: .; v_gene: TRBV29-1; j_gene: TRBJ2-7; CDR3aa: CSVLTAGTSNEQYF; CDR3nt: TGCAGCGTTCTAACCGCCGGGACATCCAACGAGCAGTACTTC
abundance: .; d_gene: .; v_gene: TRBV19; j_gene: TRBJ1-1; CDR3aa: CASSPPRQYLEAFF; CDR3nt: TGTGCCAGTAGTCCCCCTCGACAGTACCTTGAAGCTTTCTTT
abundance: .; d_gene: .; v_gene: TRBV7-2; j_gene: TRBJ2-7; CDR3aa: CASSLDGTRFYEQYF; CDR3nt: TGTGCCAGCAGCTTGGATGGCACCCGTTTCTACGAGCAGTACTTC
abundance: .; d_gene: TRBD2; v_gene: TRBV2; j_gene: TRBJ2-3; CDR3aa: CASSHGTSGLDTQYF; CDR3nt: TGTGCCAGCAGCCACGGGACTAGCGGATTAGATACGCAGTATTTT
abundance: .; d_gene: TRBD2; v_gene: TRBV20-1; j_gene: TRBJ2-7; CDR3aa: CCARGGSSGRRGSYEQYF; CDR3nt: TGCTGTGCTAGAGGAGGTTCTAGCGGGAGAAGGGGTTCCTACGAGCAGTACTTC
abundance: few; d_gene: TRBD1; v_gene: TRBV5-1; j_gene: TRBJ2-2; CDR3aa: CASSQDRGDTGELFF; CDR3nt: TGCGCCAGCAGCCAGGACAGGGGTGACACCGGGGAGCTGTTTTTT
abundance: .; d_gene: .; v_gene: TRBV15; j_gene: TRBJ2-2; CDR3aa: CATLPEDRMSTGELFF; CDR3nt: TGTGCCACCCTACCGGAGGATAGAATGTCCACCGGGGAGCTGTTTTTT
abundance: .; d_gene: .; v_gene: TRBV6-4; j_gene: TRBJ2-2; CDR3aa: CASSEWWGAGELFF; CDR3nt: TGTGCCAGCAGTGAATGGTGGGGAGCCGGGGAGCTGTTTTTT
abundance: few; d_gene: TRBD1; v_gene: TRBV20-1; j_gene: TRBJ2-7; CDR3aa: CSASAPTGGRDEQYF; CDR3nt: TGCAGTGCTAGCGCCCCGACAGGGGGCAGGGACGAGCAGTACTTC
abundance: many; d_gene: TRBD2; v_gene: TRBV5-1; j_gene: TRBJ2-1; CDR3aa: CASSLAASSYNEQFF; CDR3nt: TGTGCCAGCAGCCTAGCGGCGAGCTCCTACAATGAGCAGTTCTTC
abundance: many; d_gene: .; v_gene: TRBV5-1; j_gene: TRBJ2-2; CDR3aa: CASSPGLSTGELFF; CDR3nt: TGCGCCAGCAGCCCTGGACTATCCACCGGGGAGCTGTTTTTT
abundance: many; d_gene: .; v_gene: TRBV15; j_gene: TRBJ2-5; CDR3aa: CATSRAGEETQYF; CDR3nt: TGTGCCACCAGCAGAGCAGGGGAAGAGACCCAGTACTTC
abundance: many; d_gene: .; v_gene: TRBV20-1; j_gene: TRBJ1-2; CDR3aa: CSARDPGRPNYGYTF; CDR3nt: TGCAGTGCTAGAGATCCAGGCAGGCCCAACTATGGCTACACCTTC
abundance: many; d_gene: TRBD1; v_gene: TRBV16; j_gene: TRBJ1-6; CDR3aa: CASSQRTGGSPLHF; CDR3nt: TGTGCCAGCAGCCAAAGGACAGGGGGTTCACCCCTCCACTTT
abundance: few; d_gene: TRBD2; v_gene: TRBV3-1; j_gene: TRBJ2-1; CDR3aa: CASSQEGAGGLGNEQFF; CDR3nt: TGTGCCAGCAGCCAAGAGGGAGCGGGAGGACTTGGGAATGAGCAGTTCTTC
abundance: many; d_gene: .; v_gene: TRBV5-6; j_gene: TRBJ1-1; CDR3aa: CASSLRQIEAFF; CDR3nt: TGTGCCAGCAGCCTTCGACAGATAGAAGCTTTCTTT
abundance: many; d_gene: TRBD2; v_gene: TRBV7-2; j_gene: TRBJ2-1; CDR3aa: CASSLASGGAPEQFF; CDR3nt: TGTGCCAGCAGCTTAGCTAGCGGGGGGGCCCCTGAGCAGTTCTTC
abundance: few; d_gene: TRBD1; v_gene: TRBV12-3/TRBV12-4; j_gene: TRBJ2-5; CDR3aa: CASQGQGSNWVQETQYF; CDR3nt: TGTGCCAGCCAGGGACAGGGATCCAATTGGGTCCAAGAGACCCAGTACTTC
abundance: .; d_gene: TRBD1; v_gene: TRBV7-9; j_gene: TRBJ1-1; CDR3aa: CASFLLQGLLTEAFF; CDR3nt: TGTGCCAGCTTCTTATTACAGGGGCTACTCACTGAAGCTTTCTTT
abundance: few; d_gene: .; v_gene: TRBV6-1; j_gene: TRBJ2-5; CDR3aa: CASSEAGFSRGARETQYF; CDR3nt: TGTGCCAGCAGTGAAGCGGGGTTTAGTCGGGGGGCCAGGGAGACCCAGTACTTC